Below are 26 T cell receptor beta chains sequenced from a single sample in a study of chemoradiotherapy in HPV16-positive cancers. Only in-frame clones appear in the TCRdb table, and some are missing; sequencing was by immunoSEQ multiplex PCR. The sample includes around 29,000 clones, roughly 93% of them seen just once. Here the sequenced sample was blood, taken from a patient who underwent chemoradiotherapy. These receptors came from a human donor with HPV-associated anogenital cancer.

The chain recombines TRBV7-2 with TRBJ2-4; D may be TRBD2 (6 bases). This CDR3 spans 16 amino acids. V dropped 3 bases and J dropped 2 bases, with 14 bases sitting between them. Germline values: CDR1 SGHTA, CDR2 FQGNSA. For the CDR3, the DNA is TGTGCCAGCAGCTTTAGAGGGAGGTTATCCAAAAACATTCAGTACTTC. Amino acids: CASSFRGRLSKNIQYF. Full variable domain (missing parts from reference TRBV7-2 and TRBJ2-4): GAGVSQSPSNKVTEKGKDVELRCDPISGHTALYWYRQSLGQGLEFLIYFQGNSAPDKSGLPSDRFSAERTGGSVSTLTIQRTQQEDSAVYLCASSFRGRLSKNIQYFGAGTRLSVL.

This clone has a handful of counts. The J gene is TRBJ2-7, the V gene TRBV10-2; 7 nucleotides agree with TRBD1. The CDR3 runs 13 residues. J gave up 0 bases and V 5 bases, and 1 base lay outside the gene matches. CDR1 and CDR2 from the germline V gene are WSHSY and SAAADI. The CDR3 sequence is CASSRDSSYEQYF. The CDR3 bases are TGCGCCAGCAGTCGGGACAGCTCCTACGAGCAGTACTTC.

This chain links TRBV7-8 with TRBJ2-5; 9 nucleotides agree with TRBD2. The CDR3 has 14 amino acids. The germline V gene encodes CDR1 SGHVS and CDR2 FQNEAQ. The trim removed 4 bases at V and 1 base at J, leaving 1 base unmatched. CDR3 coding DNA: TGTGCCAGCAGCTCGACTAGCGGCCAAGAGACCCAGTACTTC. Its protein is CASSSTSGQETQYF.

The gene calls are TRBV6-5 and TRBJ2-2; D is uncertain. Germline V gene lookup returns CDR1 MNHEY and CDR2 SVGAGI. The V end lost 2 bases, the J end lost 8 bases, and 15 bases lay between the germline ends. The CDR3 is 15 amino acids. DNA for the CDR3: TGTGCCAGCAGTTACGAAGAGTCTCCGTTGGGGGAGCTGTTTTTT. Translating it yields CASSYEESPLGELFF.

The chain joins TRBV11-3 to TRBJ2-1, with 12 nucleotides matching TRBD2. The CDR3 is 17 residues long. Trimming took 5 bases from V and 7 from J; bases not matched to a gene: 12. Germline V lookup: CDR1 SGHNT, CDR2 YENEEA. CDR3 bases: TGTGCCAGCAGCGCAAGTCTAGCGGGGGGGCCGGGTAATGAGCAGTTCTTC. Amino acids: CASSASLAGGPGNEQFF.

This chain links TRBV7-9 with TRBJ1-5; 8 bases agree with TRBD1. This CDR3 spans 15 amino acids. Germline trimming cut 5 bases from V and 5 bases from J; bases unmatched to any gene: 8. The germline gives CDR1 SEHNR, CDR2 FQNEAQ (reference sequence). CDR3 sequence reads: CASSPRGQGHQPQHF. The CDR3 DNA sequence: TGTGCCAGCAGCCCAAGAGGACAGGGTCATCAGCCCCAGCATTTT.

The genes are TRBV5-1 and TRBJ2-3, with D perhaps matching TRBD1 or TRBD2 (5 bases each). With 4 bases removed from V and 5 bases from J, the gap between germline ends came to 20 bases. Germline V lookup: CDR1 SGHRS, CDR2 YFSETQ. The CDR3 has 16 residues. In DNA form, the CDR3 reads TGCGCCAGCAGCCACCGGGAAGAGGGGAGTGGAGATACGCAGTATTTT. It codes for CASSHREEGSGDTQYF.

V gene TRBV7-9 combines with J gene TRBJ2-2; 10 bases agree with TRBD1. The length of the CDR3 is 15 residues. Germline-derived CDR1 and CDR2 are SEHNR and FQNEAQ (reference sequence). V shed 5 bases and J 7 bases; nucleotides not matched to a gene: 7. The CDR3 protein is CASSLGQGTGGELFF. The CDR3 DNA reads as TGTGCCAGCAGCCTGGGACAGGGGACAGGCGGGGAGCTGTTTTTT.

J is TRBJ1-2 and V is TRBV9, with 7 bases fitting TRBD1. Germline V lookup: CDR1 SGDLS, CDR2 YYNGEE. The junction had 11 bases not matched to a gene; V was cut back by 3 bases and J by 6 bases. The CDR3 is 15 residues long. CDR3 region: CASSGDRAGGDGYTF. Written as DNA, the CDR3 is TGTGCCAGCAGCGGAGACAGGGCGGGAGGAGATGGCTACACCTTC.

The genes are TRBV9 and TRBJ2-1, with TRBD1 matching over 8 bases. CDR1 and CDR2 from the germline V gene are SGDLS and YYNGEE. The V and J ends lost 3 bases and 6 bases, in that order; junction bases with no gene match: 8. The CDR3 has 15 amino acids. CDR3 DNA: TGTGCCAGCAGCGCCCTTGGGACAGGCAGCAATGAGCAGTTCTTC. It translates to CASSALGTGSNEQFF.

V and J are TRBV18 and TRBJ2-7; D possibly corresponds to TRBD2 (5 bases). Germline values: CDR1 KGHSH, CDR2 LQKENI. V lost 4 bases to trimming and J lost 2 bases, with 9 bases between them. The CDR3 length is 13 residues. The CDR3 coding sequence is TGTGCCAGCTCACTTACTAGTACCTACGAGCAGTACTTC. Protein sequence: CASSLTSTYEQYF.

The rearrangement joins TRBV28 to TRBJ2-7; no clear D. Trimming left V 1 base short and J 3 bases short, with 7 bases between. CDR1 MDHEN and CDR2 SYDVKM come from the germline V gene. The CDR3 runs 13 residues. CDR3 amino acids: CASSLSYNYEQYF. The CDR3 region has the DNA TGTGCCAGCAGTTTATCATACAACTACGAGCAGTACTTC.

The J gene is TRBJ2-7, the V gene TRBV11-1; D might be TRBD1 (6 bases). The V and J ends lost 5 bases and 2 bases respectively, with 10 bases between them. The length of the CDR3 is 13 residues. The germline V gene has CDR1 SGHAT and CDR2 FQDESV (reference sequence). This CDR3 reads CASSTGTPYEQYF. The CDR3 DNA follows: TGTGCCAGCAGCACCGGGACACCCTACGAGCAGTACTTC.

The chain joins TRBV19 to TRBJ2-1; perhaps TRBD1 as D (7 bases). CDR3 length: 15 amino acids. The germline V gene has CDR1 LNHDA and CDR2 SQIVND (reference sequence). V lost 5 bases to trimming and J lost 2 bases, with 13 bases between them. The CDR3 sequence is CASSATGRTYNEQFF. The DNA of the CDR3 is TGTGCCAGTAGTGCGACAGGGAGGACCTACAATGAGCAGTTCTTC.

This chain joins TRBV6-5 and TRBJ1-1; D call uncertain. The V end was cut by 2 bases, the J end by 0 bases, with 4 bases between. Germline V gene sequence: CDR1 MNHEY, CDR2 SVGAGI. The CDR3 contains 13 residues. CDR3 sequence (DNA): TGTGCCAGCAGTTACCAGGTGAACACTGAAGCTTTCTTT. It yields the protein CASSYQVNTEAFF.

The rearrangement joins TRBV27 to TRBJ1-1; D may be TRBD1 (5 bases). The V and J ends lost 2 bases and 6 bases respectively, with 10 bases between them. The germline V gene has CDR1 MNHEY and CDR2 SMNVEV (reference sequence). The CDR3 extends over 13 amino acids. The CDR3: CASSLIWGAEAFF. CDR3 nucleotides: TGTGCCAGCAGTTTAATTTGGGGCGCTGAAGCTTTCTTT.

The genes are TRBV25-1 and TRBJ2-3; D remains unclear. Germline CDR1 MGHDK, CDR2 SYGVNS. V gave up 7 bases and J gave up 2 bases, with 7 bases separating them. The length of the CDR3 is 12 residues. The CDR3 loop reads CASTDDTDTQYF. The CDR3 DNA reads TGTGCCAGCACGGACGACACAGATACGCAGTATTTT.

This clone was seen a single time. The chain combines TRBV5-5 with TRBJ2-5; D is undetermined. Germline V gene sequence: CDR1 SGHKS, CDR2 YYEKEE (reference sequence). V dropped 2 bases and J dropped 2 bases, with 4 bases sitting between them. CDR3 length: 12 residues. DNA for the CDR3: TGTGCCAGCAGCTTTCCACAAGAGACCCAGTACTTC. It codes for CASSFPQETQYF.

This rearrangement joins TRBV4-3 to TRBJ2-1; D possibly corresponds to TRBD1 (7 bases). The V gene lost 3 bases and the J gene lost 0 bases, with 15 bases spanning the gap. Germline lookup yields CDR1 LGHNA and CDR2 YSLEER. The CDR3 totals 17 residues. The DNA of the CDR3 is TGCGCCAGCAGCCAGGGGTACAGGGGAGGCTCCTACAATGAGCAGTTCTTC. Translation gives CASSQGYRGGSYNEQFF.

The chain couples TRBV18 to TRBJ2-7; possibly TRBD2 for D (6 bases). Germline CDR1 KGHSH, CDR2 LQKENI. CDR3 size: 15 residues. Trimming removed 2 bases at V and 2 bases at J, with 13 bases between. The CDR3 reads CASSPRRELPYEQYF. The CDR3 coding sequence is TGTGCCAGCTCACCAAGGAGGGAGTTACCCTACGAGCAGTACTTC. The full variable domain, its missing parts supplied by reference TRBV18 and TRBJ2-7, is NAGVMQNPRHLVRRRGQEARLRCSPMKGHSHVYWYRQLPEEGLKFMVYLQKENIIDESGMPKERFSAEFPKEGPSILRIQQVVRGDSAAYFCASSPRRELPYEQYFGPGTRLTVT.

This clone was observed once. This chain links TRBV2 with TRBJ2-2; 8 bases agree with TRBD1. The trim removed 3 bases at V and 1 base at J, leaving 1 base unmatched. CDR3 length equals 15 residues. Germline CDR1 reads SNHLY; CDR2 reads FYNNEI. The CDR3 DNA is TGTGCCAGCAGTGAGACAGGGGTGAACACCGGGGAGCTGTTTTTT. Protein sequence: CASSETGVNTGELFF.

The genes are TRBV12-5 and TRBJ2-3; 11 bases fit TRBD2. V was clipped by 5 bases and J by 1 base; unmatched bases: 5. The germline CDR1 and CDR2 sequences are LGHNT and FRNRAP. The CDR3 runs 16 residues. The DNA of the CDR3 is TGTGCTAGTGGTCCAGGACTAGCGGGCCGCACAGATACGCAGTATTTT. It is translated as CASGPGLAGRTDTQYF.

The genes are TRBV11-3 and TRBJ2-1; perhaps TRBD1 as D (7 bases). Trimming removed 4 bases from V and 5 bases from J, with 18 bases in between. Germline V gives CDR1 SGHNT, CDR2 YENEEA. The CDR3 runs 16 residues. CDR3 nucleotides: TGTGCCAGCAGCTCCCGCAGGGGGGCCGGGGACAATGAGCAGTTCTTC. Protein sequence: CASSSRRGAGDNEQFF. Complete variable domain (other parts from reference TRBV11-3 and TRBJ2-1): EAGVVQSPRYKIIEKKQPVAFWCNPISGHNTLYWYLQNLGQGPELLIRYENEEAVDDSQLPKDRFSAERLKGVDSTLKIQPAELGDSAVYLCASSSRRGAGDNEQFFGPGTRLTVL.

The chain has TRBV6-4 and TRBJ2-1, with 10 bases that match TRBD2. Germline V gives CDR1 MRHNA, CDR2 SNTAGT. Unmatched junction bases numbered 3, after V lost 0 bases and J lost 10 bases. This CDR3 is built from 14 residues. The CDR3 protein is CASSDSGLAEEQFF. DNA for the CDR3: TGTGCCAGCAGTGACTCCGGACTAGCGGAAGAGCAGTTCTTC.

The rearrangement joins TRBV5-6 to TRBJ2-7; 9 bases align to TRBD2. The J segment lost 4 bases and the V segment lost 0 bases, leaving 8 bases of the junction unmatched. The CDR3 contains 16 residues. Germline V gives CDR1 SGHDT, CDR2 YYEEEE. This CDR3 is CASSLVRISGRYEQYF. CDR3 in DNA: TGTGCCAGCAGCTTGGTCCGGATAAGCGGGAGGTACGAGCAGTACTTC.

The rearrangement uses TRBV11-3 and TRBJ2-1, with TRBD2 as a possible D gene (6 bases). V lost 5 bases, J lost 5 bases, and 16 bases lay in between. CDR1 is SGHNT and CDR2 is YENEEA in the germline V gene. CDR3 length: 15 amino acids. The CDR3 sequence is CASSGGASRNNEQFF. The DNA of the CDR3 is TGTGCCAGCAGCGGAGGGGCATCCCGGAACAATGAGCAGTTCTTC.